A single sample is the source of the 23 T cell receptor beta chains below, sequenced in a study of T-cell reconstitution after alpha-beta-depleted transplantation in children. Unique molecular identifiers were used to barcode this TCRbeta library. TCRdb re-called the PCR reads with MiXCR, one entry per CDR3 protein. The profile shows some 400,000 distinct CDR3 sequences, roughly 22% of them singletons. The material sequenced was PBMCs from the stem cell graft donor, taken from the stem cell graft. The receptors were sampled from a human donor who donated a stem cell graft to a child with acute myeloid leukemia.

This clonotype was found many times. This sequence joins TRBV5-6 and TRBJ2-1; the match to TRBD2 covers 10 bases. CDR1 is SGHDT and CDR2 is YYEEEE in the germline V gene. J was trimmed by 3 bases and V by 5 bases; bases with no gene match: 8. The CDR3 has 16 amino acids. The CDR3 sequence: CASRGTGTSDYNEQFF. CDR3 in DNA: TGTGCCAGCAGGGGGACCGGGACTAGCGACTACAATGAGCAGTTCTTC.

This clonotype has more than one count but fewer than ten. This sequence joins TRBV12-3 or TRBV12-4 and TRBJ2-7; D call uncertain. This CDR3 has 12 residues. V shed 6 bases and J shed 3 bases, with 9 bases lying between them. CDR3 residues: CASRTENYEQYF. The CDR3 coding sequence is TGTGCCAGCAGGACCGAAAACTACGAGCAGTACTTC.

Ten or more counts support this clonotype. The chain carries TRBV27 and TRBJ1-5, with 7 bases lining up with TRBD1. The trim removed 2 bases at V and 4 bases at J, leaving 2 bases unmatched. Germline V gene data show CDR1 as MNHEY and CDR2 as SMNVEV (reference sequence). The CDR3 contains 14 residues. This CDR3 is CASSLVQGNQPQHF. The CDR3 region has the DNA TGTGCCAGCAGTTTAGTACAGGGGAATCAGCCCCAGCATTTT.

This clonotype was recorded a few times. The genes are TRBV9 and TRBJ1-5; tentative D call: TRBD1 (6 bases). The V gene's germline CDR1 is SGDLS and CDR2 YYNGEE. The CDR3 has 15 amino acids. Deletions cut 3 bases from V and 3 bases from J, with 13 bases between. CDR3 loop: CASSDSGTINQPQHF. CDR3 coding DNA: TGTGCCAGCAGCGACTCCGGGACAATCAATCAGCCCCAGCATTTT.

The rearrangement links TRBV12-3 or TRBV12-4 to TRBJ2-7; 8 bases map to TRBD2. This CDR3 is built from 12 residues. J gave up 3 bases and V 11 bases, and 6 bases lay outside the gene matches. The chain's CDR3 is CASRAGGYEQYF. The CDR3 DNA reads TGTGCCTCCCGGGCGGGAGGCTACGAGCAGTACTTC.

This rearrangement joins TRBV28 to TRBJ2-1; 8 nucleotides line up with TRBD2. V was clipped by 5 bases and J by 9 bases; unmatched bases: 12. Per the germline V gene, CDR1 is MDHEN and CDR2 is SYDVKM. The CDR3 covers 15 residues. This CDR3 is CASSPRAGEMVEQFF. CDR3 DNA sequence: TGTGCCAGCAGTCCCAGAGCGGGAGAGATGGTTGAGCAGTTCTTC. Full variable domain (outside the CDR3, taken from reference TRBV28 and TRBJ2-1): DVKVTQSSRYLVKRTGEKVFLECVQDMDHENMFWYRQDPGLGLRLIYFSYDVKMKEKGDIPEGYSVSREKKERFSLILESASTNQTSMYLCASSPRAGEMVEQFFGPGTRLTVL.

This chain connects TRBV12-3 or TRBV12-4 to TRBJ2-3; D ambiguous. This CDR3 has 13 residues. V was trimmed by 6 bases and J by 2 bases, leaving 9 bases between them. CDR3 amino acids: CASRSLSTDTQYF. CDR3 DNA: TGTGCCAGCAGATCCCTTTCCACAGATACGCAGTATTTT.

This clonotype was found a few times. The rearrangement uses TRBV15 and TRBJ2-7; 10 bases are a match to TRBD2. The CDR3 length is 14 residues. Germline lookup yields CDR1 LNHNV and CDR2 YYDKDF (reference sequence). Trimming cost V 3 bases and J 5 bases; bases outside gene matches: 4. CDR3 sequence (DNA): TGTGCCACCAGCAGTACTAGCGGGACCCACGAGCAGTACTTC. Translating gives CATSSTSGTHEQYF.

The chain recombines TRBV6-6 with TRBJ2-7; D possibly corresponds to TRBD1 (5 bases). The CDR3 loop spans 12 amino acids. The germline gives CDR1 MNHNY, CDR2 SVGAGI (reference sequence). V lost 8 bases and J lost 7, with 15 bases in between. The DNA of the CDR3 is TGTGCCAGCGGAGAAGGGGCGCGGGAGCAGTACTTC. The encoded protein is CASGEGAREQYF.

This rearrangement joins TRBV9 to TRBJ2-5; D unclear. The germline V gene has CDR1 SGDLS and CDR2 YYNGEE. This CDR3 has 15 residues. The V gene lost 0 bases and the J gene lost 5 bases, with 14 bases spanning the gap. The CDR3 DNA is TGTGCCAGCAGCGTAGACCAAGTGGCGTGGGAGACCCAGTACTTC. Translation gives CASSVDQVAWETQYF.

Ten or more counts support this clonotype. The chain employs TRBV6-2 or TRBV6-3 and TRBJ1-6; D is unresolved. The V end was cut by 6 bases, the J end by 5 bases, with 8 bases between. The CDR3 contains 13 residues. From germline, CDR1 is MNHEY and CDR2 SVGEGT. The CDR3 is CASSGGNNSPLHF. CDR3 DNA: TGTGCCAGCAGCGGCGGCAATAATTCACCCCTCCACTTT.

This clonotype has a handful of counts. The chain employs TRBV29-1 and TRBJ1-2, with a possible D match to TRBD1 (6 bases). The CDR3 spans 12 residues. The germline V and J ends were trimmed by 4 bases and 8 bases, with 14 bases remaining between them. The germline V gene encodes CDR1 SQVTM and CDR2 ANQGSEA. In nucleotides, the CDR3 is TGCAGCGTTGTTTTGGGGGCAGAGGGCTACACCTTC. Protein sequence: CSVVLGAEGYTF. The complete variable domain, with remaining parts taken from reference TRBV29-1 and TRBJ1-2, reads SAVISQKPSRDICQRGTSLTIQCQVDSQVTMMFWYRQQPGQSLTLIATANQGSEATYESGFVIDKFPISRPNLTFSTLTVSNMSPEDSSIYLCSVVLGAEGYTFGSGTRLTVV.

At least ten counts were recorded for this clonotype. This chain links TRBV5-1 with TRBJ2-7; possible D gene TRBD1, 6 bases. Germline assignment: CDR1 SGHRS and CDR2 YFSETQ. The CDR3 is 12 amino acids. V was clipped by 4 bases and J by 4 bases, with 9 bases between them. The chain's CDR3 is CASSPQGYEQYF. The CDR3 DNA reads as TGCGCCAGCAGCCCACAGGGATACGAGCAGTACTTC.

The CDR3 DNA reads TGTGCCAGCAGCCCCCTTTCCGGGACAGGGCTGGAAAAACTGTTTTTT. Residues: CASSPLSGTGLEKLFF. The V call is TRBV12-3 or TRBV12-4, the J call TRBJ1-4; 9 bases map to TRBD1. J lost 8 bases, V lost 6 bases, and 13 bases had no gene match. This CDR3 contains 16 residues.

The CDR3 region has the DNA TGCGCCAGCAGCCTAGACAGGGGGACGTACGAGCAGTACTTC. It specifies CASSLDRGTYEQYF. The genes are TRBV4-1 and TRBJ2-7; TRBD1 matches 9 bases. Looked up from germline, CDR1 is MGHRA and CDR2 is YSYEKL. V was clipped by 4 bases and J by 4 bases; unmatched bases: 5. This CDR3 is built from 14 residues.

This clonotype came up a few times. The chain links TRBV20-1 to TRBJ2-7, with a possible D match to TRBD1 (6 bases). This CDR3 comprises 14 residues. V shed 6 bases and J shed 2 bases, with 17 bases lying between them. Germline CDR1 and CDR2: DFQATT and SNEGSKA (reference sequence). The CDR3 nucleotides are TGCAGTGCGTTTGAGACAGGCAAAGCCTACGAGCAGTACTTC. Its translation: CSAFETGKAYEQYF.

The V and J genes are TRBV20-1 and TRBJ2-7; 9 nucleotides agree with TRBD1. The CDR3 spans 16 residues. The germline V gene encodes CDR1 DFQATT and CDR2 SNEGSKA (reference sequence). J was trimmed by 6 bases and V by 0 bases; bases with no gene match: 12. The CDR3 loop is CSARDRHGTGTSEQYF. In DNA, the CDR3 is TGCAGTGCTAGAGATCGCCACGGGACAGGGACCTCCGAGCAGTACTTC.

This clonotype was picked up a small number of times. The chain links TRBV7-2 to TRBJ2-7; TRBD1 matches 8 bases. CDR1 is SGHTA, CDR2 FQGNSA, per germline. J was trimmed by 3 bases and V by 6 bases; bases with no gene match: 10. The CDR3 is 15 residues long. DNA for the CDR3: TGTGCCAGCAGGTTCAGACAGGGGATAAACTACGAGCAGTACTTC. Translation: CASRFRQGINYEQYF.

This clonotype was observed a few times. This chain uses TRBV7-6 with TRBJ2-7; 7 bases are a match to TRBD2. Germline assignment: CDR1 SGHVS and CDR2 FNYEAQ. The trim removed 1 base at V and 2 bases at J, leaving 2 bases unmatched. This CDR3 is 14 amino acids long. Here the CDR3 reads CASSLGDYPYEQYF. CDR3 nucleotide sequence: TGTGCCAGCAGCTTAGGGGACTACCCCTACGAGCAGTACTTC.

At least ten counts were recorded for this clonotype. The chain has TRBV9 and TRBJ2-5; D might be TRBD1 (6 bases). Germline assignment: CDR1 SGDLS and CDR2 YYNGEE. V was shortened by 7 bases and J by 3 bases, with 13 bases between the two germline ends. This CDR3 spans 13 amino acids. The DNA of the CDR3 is TGTGCCAGCCAGGGGCAGACGAAAGAGACCCAGTACTTC. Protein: CASQGQTKETQYF. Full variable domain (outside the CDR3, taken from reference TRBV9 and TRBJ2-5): DSGVTQTPKHLITATGQRVTLRCSPRSGDLSVYWYQQSLDQGLQFLIQYYNGEERAKGNILERFSAQQFPDLHSELNLSSLELGDSALYFCASQGQTKETQYFGPGTRLLVL.

This chain's CDR3 is CASSSQGPRLGELFF. DNA of the CDR3: TGCGCCAGCAGCTCCCAGGGGCCAAGGCTCGGGGAGCTGTTTTTT. The gene calls are TRBV5-1 and TRBJ2-2; tentative D call: TRBD1 (6 bases). The CDR3 is made up of 15 amino acids. Per the germline V gene, CDR1 is SGHRS and CDR2 is YFSETQ. Trimming removed 3 bases at V and 7 bases at J, with 16 bases between.

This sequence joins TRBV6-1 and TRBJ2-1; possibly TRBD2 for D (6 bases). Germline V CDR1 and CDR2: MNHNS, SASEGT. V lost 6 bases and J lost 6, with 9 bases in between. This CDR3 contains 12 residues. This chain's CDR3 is CASRGDFNEQFF. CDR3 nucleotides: TGTGCCAGCAGAGGGGACTTCAATGAGCAGTTCTTC.

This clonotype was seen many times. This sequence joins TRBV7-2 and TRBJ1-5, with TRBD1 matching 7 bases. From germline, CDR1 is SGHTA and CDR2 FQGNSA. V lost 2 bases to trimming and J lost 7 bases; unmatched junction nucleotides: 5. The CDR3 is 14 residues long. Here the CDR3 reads CASSLRQGGQPQHF. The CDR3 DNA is TGTGCCAGCAGCTTAAGACAGGGCGGGCAGCCCCAGCATTTT.